These 8 T cell receptor beta chains share one sample of origin, sequenced in a study of identifying expanded T cells in peripheral blood. Sequencing was performed with immunoSEQ multiplex PCR; in TCRdb, only in-frame clones are kept and a portion is missing. The table includes tens of thousands of clones, around 83% detected once. Sequences were obtained from blood. The receptor set was obtained from a person aged 18-70 years in good health.

The rearrangement links TRBV7-2 to TRBJ1-2; tentative D call: TRBD1 (5 bases). The CDR3 extends over 15 amino acids. With 0 bases removed from V and 6 bases from J, the gap between germline ends came to 14 bases. Germline V CDR1 and CDR2: SGHTA, FQGNSA. The CDR3 spells CASSLAYRSPDGYTF. In DNA form, the CDR3 reads TGTGCCAGCAGCTTAGCGTACAGGTCCCCGGATGGCTACACCTTC.

This clone was counted between two and nine times. This chain uses TRBV9 with TRBJ2-3; 8 bases are shared with TRBD1. Germline V gives CDR1 SGDLS, CDR2 YYNGEE. Trimming removed 4 bases from V and 7 bases from J; junction bases left unmatched: 11. This CDR3 region has 15 residues. This CDR3 is CASSSTGQGPNTQYF. The CDR3, as DNA: TGTGCCAGCAGCTCGACCGGACAGGGCCCTAATACGCAGTATTTT.

The chain has TRBV7-9 and TRBJ1-2, with D maybe TRBD1 (6 bases). The CDR3 is 15 residues long. In germline, CDR1 is SEHNR, CDR2 FQNEAQ (reference sequence). V was cut by 5 bases and J by 6 bases, with 19 bases left in between. In nucleotides, the CDR3 is TGTGCCAGCAGCCCGGCCGGGACAATTTGGAATGGCTACACCTTC. Residues: CASSPAGTIWNGYTF. Variable domain in full (rest from reference TRBV7-9 and TRBJ1-2): DTGVSQNPRHKITKRGQNVTFRCDPISEHNRLYWYRQTLGQGPEFLTYFQNEAQLEKSRLLSDRFSAERPKGSFSTLEIQRTEQGDSAMYLCASSPAGTIWNGYTFGSGTRLTVV.

V usage is TRBV2 and J usage is TRBJ2-1, with no clear D. The CDR3 has 13 residues. Germline V gene sequence: CDR1 SNHLY, CDR2 FYNNEI. Between the trimmed V and J ends, which lost 4 bases and 6 bases, there was a span of 10 bases. CDR3 sequence: CASSVVVVNEQFF. The CDR3, as DNA: TGTGCCAGCAGTGTTGTCGTAGTCAATGAGCAGTTCTTC. Full variable domain (outside the CDR3, taken from reference TRBV2 and TRBJ2-1): EPEVTQTPSHQVTQMGQEVILRCVPISNHLYFYWYRQILGQKVEFLVSFYNNEISEKSEIFDDQFSVERPDGSNFTLKIRSTKLEDSAMYFCASSVVVVNEQFFGPGTRLTVL.

This chain uses TRBV30 with TRBJ2-7; D is possibly TRBD2 (7 bases). Germline CDR1 GTSNPN, CDR2 SVGIG (reference sequence). This CDR3 contains 14 residues. The ends were cut back, 3 bases at V and 4 bases at J, with 16 bases in the middle. Here the CDR3 DNA reads TGTGCCTGGAGCCGGGGGGACACGGGGTACGAGCAGTACTTC. Protein: CAWSRGDTGYEQYF.

With respect to this clone: The same CDR3 arises from other DNA sequences in this sample as well. This sequence joins TRBV7-2 and TRBJ1-1; maybe TRBD1 (5 bases). Trimming stripped 6 bases from V and 1 base from J, with 9 bases between. This CDR3 is 13 amino acids long. The germline gives CDR1 SGHTA, CDR2 FQGNSA. CDR3 DNA: TGTGCCAGCAGTCCGGGGCGGAACACTGAAGCTTTCTTT. It specifies CASSPGRNTEAFF.

This chain uses TRBV7-6 with TRBJ2-3; D is uncertain. The germline gives CDR1 SGHVS, CDR2 FNYEAQ. This CDR3 spans 14 amino acids. Trimming shortened V by 5 bases and J by 7 bases, and 16 bases separated the two germline ends. The CDR3 loop is CASSQDGPANTQYF. The CDR3 bases are TGTGCCAGCAGCCAAGACGGACCGGCCAATACGCAGTATTTT.

The chain combines TRBV2 with TRBJ2-3, with D possibly being TRBD1 (7 bases). Trimming removed 8 bases from V and 0 bases from J, with 12 bases in between. The CDR3 loop spans 14 amino acids. Germline loops: CDR1 SNHLY, CDR2 FYNNEI. CDR3 in amino acids: CASRRGQSTDTQYF. CDR3 in DNA: TGTGCCAGCCGGAGGGGACAGAGCACAGATACGCAGTATTTT.